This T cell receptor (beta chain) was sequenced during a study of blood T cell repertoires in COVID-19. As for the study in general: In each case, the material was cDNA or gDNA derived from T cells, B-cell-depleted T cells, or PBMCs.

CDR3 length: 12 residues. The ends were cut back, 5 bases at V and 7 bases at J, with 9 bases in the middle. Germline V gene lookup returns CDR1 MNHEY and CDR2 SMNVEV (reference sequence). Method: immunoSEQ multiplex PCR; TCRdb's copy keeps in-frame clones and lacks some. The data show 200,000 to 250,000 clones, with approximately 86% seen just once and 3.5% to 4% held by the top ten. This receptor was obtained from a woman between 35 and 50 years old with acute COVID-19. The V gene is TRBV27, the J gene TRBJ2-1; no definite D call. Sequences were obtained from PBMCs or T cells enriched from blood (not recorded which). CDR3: CASSSRENEQFF. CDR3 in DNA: TGTGCCAGCAGTAGTAGAGAGAATGAGCAGTTCTTC.